This TCR beta chain was recorded in a study of blood T cell repertoires in COVID-19. Overall study: The origin of the acute and convalescent COVID-19 samples was the United States, Italy and Spain. In each case, the material was cDNA or gDNA derived from T cells, B-cell-depleted T cells, or PBMCs.

The germline V gene has CDR1 MDHEN and CDR2 SYDVKM. V was clipped by 5 bases and J by 5 bases; unmatched bases: 15. This CDR3 is built from 18 residues. Source study methods: Estimation of nucleated cell counts was performed using reference gene primer amplification. Here immunoSEQ multiplex PCR was the method, and the copy in TCRdb shows in-frame clones only, minus some. D and trimming were read from the DNA, whereas the V and J calls and clone size are those reported in that table. Found here are 70,000 to 75,000 clones, 80% to 90% of them singletons; the top ten hold over 4.5%. The sequenced material came from peripheral blood. This chain links TRBV28 with TRBJ2-2, with 9 bases identical to TRBD1. The source of this sequence is a human donor in a cohort sampled during active COVID-19. CDR3 loop: CASSRMPGQGRKTGELFF. The CDR3 DNA sequence: TGTGCCAGCAGTCGTATGCCGGGACAGGGCAGGAAGACCGGGGAGCTGTTTTTT.